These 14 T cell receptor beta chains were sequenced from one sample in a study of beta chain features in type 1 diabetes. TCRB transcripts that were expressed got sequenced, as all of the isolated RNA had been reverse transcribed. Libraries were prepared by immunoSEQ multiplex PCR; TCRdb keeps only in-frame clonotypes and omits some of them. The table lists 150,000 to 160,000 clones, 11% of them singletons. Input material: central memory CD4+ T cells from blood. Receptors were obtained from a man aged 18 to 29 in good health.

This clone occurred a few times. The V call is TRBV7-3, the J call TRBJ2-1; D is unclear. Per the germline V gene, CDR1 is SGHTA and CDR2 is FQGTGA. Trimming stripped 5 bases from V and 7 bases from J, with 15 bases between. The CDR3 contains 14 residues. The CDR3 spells CASSNGLTWNEQFF. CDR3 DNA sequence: TGTGCCAGCAGCAACGGCCTCACTTGGAATGAGCAGTTCTTC.

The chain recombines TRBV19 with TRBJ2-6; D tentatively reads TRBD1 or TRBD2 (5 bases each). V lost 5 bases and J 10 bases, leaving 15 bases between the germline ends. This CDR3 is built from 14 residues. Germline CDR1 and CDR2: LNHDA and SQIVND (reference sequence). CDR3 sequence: CASSLRDPLNVLTF. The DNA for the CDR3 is TGTGCCAGTAGTCTCCGGGACCCGCTTAACGTCCTGACTTTC.

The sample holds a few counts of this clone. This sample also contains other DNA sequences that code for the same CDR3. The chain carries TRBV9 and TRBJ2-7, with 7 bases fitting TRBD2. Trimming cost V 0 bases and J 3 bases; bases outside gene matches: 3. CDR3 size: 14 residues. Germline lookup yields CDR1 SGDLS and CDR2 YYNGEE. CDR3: CASSVAGGNYEQYF. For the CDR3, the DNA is TGTGCCAGCAGCGTAGCCGGGGGGAACTACGAGCAGTACTTC. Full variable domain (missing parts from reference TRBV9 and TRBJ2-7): DSGVTQTPKHLITATGQRVTLRCSPRSGDLSVYWYQQSLDQGLQFLIQYYNGEERAKGNILERFSAQQFPDLHSELNLSSLELGDSALYFCASSVAGGNYEQYFGPGTRLTVT.

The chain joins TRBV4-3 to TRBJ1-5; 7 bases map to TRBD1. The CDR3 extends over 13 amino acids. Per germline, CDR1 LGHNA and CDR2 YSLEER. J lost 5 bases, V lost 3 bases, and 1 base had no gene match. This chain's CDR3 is CASSQTGYQPQHF. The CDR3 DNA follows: TGCGCCAGCAGCCAGACAGGGTATCAGCCCCAGCATTTT.

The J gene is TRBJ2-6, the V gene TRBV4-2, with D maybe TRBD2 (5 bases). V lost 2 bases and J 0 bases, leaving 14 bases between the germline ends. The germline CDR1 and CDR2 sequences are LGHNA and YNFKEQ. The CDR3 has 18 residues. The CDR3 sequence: CASSQYTAGYSGANVLTF. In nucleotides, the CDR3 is TGTGCCAGCAGCCAATACACGGCGGGTTACTCTGGGGCCAACGTCCTGACTTTC.

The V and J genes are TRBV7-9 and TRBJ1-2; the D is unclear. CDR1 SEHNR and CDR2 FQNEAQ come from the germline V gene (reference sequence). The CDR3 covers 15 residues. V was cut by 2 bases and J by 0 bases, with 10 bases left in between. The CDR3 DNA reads TGTGCCAGCAGCTTATCCAGAAATCCTAACTATGGCTACACCTTC. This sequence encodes CASSLSRNPNYGYTF. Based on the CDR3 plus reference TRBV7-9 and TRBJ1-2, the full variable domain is DTGVSQNPRHKITKRGQNVTFRCDPISEHNRLYWYRQTLGQGPEFLTYFQNEAQLEKSRLLSDRFSAERPKGSFSTLEIQRTEQGDSAMYLCASSLSRNPNYGYTFGSGTRLTVV.

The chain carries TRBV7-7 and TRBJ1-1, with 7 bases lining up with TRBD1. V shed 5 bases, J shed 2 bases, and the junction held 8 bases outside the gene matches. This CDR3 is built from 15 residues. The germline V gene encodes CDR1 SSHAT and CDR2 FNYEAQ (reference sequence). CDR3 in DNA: TGTGCCAGCAGCGCTATCGGGACAGCTAACACTGAAGCTTTCTTT. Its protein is CASSAIGTANTEAFF.

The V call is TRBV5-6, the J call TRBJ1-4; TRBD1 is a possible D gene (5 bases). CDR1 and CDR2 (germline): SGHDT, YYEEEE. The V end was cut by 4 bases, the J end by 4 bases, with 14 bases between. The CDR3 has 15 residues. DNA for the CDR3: TGTGCCAGCAGCCGGGGGTCTACTCTTAATGAAAAACTGTTTTTT. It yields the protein CASSRGSTLNEKLFF.

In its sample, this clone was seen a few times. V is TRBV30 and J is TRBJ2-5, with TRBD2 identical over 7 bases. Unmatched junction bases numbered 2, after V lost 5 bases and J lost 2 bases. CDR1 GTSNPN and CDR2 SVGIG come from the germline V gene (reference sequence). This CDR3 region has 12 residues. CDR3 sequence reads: CAWEAGQETQYF. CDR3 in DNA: TGTGCCTGGGAAGCGGGGCAAGAGACCCAGTACTTC.

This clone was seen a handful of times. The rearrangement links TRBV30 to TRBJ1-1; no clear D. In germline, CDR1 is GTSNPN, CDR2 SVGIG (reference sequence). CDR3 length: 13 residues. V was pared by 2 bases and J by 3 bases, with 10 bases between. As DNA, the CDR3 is TGTGCCTGGAGTCAGGACTGGTACACTGAAGCTTTCTTT. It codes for CAWSQDWYTEAFF.

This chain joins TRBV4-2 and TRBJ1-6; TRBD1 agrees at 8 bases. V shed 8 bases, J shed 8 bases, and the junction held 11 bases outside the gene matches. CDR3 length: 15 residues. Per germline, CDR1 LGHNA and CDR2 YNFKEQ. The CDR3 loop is CASLPGGAKDSPLHF. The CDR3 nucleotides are TGTGCCAGCTTGCCAGGGGGCGCGAAAGATTCACCCCTCCACTTT.

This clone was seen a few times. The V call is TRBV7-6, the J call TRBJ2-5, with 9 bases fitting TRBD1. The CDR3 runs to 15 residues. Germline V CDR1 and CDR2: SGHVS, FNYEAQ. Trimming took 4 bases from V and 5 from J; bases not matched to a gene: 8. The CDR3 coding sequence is TGTGCCAGCAGCTCGTCGGGACAGGGTGGCGAGACCCAGTACTTC. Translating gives CASSSSGQGGETQYF.

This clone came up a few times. CDR3 amino acids: CASSLGFTNQPQHF. The CDR3 nucleotides are TGTGCCAGCAGCTTAGGTTTTACGAATCAGCCCCAGCATTTT. The chain employs TRBV7-2 and TRBJ1-5; D not certain. CDR3 length: 14 residues. The germline V and J ends were trimmed by 1 base and 4 bases, with 8 bases remaining between them. Germline loops: CDR1 SGHTA, CDR2 FQGNSA. Full variable domain (remainder filled in from reference TRBV7-2 and TRBJ1-5): GAGVSQSPSNKVTEKGKDVELRCDPISGHTALYWYRQSLGQGLEFLIYFQGNSAPDKSGLPSDRFSAERTGGSVSTLTIQRTQQEDSAVYLCASSLGFTNQPQHFGDGTRLSIL.

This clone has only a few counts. The CDR3 reads CASSTALANYGYTF. As DNA, the CDR3 is TGTGCCAGCAGCACAGCGTTAGCTAACTATGGCTACACCTTC. The chain is built from TRBV2 and TRBJ1-2, with D unresolved. Trimming removed 6 bases from V and 0 bases from J, with 11 bases in between. The CDR3 totals 14 residues. Looked up from germline, CDR1 is SNHLY and CDR2 is FYNNEI.